This TCR beta chain was profiled in a study of T cell responses to AZD1222 COVID-19 vaccine. Study-wide findings and caveats: Spike-specific TCR breadth and depth went up after people got two AZD1222 doses.

Assay used: immunoSEQ multiplex PCR; TCRdb lists only in-frame clones, some missing. The profile shows tens of thousands of clones, more than 80% of them singletons. The germline gives CDR1 LNHDA, CDR2 SQIVND (reference sequence). J gave up 5 bases and V 6 bases, and 10 bases lay outside the gene matches. The CDR3 extends over 16 amino acids. The table lists this clone with a few counts. What it binds is unknown. The chain carries TRBV19 and TRBJ1-4; TRBD1 matches 9 bases. This sequence was found in an adult in good health. The sample was peripheral blood, taken on day 0 of AZD1222 vaccination. The DNA of the CDR3 is TGTGCCAGTAGCGGAACCACCGGGACAGGGAATGAAAAACTGTTTTTT. Residues: CASSGTTGTGNEKLFF.